These 23 T cell receptor beta chains were all obtained from the same sample, sequenced in a study of T cells after yellow fever vaccination. One entry per CDR3 protein results from TCRdb running MiXCR on the 5' RACE reads. The sample records under 600,000 distinct CDR3 sequences, approximately 13% being singletons. Specimen: PBMCs, collected on the day of the yellow fever booster vaccination. These receptors originate from a man aged 30 to 39 who received the YFV17D yellow fever vaccine.

In this sample, this clonotype turned up a few times. The chain carries TRBV5-1 and TRBJ2-7; 11 bases are shared with TRBD1. Germline V gene lookup returns CDR1 SGHRS and CDR2 YFSETQ. CDR3 length equals 16 residues. The ends lost 3 bases at V and 6 bases at J; junction bases unmatched: 11. CDR3 loop: CASSSTTGTGGGEQYF. The DNA of the CDR3 is TGCGCCAGCAGCTCTACAACCGGGACAGGGGGAGGCGAGCAGTACTTC.

This chain links TRBV12-3 or TRBV12-4 with TRBJ2-7; 12 nucleotides agree with TRBD2. The V segment lost 6 bases and the J segment 4 bases; nucleotides outside the gene matches: 7. The CDR3 length is 15 residues. The CDR3, as DNA: TGTGCCAGCAGCCCCATACTAGCGGGAGGTTACGAGCAGTACTTC. Protein sequence: CASSPILAGGYEQYF.

This clonotype has a handful of counts. J is TRBJ2-7 and V is TRBV12-3 or TRBV12-4, with 8 positions matching TRBD1. J lost 0 bases, V lost 7 bases, and 11 bases had no gene match. This CDR3 is 16 amino acids long. The CDR3 region is CASTDTRTGSSYEQYF. DNA for the CDR3: TGTGCCAGCACTGACACCAGGACAGGGAGCTCCTACGAGCAGTACTTC.

This clonotype was observed at least ten times. The chain couples TRBV12-3 or TRBV12-4 to TRBJ1-4; 7 bases fit TRBD1. The V gene end was trimmed by 8 bases and the J gene end by 4 bases; junction bases not matched to a gene: 4. The CDR3 is made up of 13 amino acids. CDR3 DNA: TGTGCCAGCGGAGACAGGGTTAATGAAAAACTGTTTTTT. Protein sequence: CASGDRVNEKLFF.

This chain connects TRBV2 to TRBJ2-7; TRBD2 might be the D (6 bases). Trimming removed 6 bases from V and 3 bases from J, with 18 bases in between. Germline loops: CDR1 SNHLY, CDR2 FYNNEI. The CDR3 consists of 15 residues. The CDR3 reads CASRRTSLGGYEQYF. CDR3 coding DNA: TGTGCCAGCAGACGAACTAGTTTGGGAGGCTACGAGCAGTACTTC.

The CDR3 nucleotides are TGTGCCAGCAGCCAAGACGCTCCTGCTCTGGAGGGCTACACCTTC. This translates into CASSQDAPALEGYTF. The chain combines TRBV14 with TRBJ1-2; D gene ambiguous. The CDR3 spans 15 residues. The V and J ends lost 0 bases and 8 bases respectively, with 16 bases between them. Looked up from germline, CDR1 is SGHDN and CDR2 is FVKESK.

The chain couples TRBV6-1 to TRBJ2-5, with D maybe TRBD2 (5 bases). V was trimmed by 1 base and J by 7 bases, leaving 10 bases between them. Germline V gene sequence: CDR1 MNHNS, CDR2 SASEGT. This CDR3 is 13 amino acids long. The CDR3 coding sequence is TGTGCCAGCAGTGAAGGGCGGGTAGGGACCCAGTACTTC. Protein product: CASSEGRVGTQYF.

This clonotype was detected ten times or more. The chain joins TRBV12-3 or TRBV12-4 to TRBJ2-7; D is unresolved. Trimming shortened V by 6 bases and J by 3 bases, and 6 bases separated the two germline ends. This CDR3 is built from 11 residues. The CDR3 coding sequence is TGTGCCAGCAGCTTATACTACGAGCAGTACTTC. Protein: CASSLYYEQYF.

This clonotype has only a few counts. This sequence joins TRBV7-9 and TRBJ1-4, with D perhaps TRBD1 (5 bases). Trimming took 5 bases from V and 6 from J, leaving 13 bases between them. The CDR3 contains 14 residues. Germline V CDR1 and CDR2: SEHNR, FQNEAQ (reference sequence). DNA of the CDR3: TGTGCCAGCAGCCAGGGAGTCCACCATGAAAAACTGTTTTTT. Encoded protein: CASSQGVHHEKLFF.

The count of this clonotype is one. One junction end disagrees with the germline gene, perhaps due to a read error. The chain carries TRBV18 and TRBJ2-5, with TRBD1 matching 8 bases. The length of the CDR3 is 14 residues. Per the germline V gene, CDR1 is KGHSH and CDR2 is LQKENI. CDR3 in DNA: TGTGCCAGCTCGCCACTCAGGGGGCTCGAGACCCAGTACTTC. Encoded protein: CASSPLRGLETQYF.

In its sample, this clonotype was seen many times. The chain employs TRBV5-4 and TRBJ2-1, with 8 bases fitting TRBD2. The CDR3 has 15 residues. From germline, CDR1 is SGHNT and CDR2 YYREEE (reference sequence). V was clipped by 0 bases and J by 12 bases; unmatched bases: 11. This CDR3 reads CASSLVSGAGGMQFF. CDR3 coding DNA: TGTGCCAGCAGCTTGGTTAGCGGGGCCGGAGGGATGCAGTTCTTC.

This clonotype came up a few times. The chain has TRBV6-2 or TRBV6-3 and TRBJ2-3; no firm D call. Germline V gene lookup returns CDR1 MNHEY and CDR2 SVGEGT. The CDR3 length is 15 residues. Trimming took 3 bases from V and 0 from J, leaving 10 bases between them. CDR3 DNA sequence: TGTGCCAGCAGTTATTTTCCATATAGCACAGATACGCAGTATTTT. Translated, it gives CASSYFPYSTDTQYF.

The table lists this clonotype with a few counts. The chain couples TRBV20-1 to TRBJ2-1, with TRBD2 matching over 9 bases. This CDR3 has 17 residues. Germline values: CDR1 DFQATT, CDR2 SNEGSKA (reference sequence). Trimming cost V 0 bases and J 3 bases; bases outside gene matches: 9. The CDR3 sequence: CSARDHESGRFYNEQFF. The CDR3 DNA is TGCAGTGCTAGAGATCATGAGAGCGGGAGGTTCTACAATGAGCAGTTCTTC.

This clonotype appeared a few times. The chain uses TRBV7-2 and TRBJ1-5; 8 nucleotides agree with TRBD1. Germline assignment: CDR1 SGHTA and CDR2 FQGNSA. V shed 1 base, J shed 6 bases, and the junction held 11 bases outside the gene matches. This CDR3 spans 17 amino acids. CDR3 sequence: CASSLGGGDRGGQPQHF. The CDR3 region has the DNA TGTGCCAGCAGCTTAGGGGGGGGAGACAGGGGTGGTCAGCCCCAGCATTTT. The entire variable domain, with the rest obtained from reference TRBV7-2 and TRBJ1-5, is as follows: GAGVSQSPSNKVTEKGKDVELRCDPISGHTALYWYRQSLGQGLEFLIYFQGNSAPDKSGLPSDRFSAERTGGSVSTLTIQRTQQEDSAVYLCASSLGGGDRGGQPQHFGDGTRLSIL.

The chain uses TRBV5-1 and TRBJ2-1; TRBD2 is a possible D gene (5 bases). CDR1 and CDR2 from the germline V gene are SGHRS and YFSETQ. The CDR3 has 13 amino acids. The V and J ends lost 4 bases and 7 bases respectively, with 12 bases between them. In DNA, the CDR3 is TGCGCCAGCAGCATAGAGGGATGGAATGAGCAGTTCTTC. The encoded protein is CASSIEGWNEQFF.

This clonotype was seen repeatedly, ten times or more. The chain carries TRBV5-1 and TRBJ1-6; D is perhaps TRBD1 (6 bases). The CDR3 has 15 residues. The V end lost 1 base, the J end lost 5 bases, and 10 bases lay between the germline ends. Germline V gene sequence: CDR1 SGHRS, CDR2 YFSETQ. The CDR3 spells CASSLLGGDNSPLHF. The CDR3 bases are TGCGCCAGCAGCTTGTTGGGGGGCGATAATTCACCCCTCCACTTT.

This clonotype was seen a handful of times. The genes are TRBV12-3 or TRBV12-4 and TRBJ2-1; no clear D gene. Trimming took 2 bases from V and 6 from J, leaving 5 bases between them. The CDR3 length is 12 residues. CDR3 loop: CASSLYFNEQFF. DNA of the CDR3: TGTGCCAGCAGTTTATATTTCAATGAGCAGTTCTTC.

V and J are TRBV29-1 and TRBJ2-5; 9 nucleotides match TRBD1. This CDR3 is built from 13 residues. After removal of 5 bases from V and 5 bases from J, the junction contained 6 bases not matched to a gene. The germline gives CDR1 SQVTM, CDR2 ANQGSEA. In DNA form, the CDR3 reads TGCAGCGTTTCCGGGACAGGGTGGGAGACCCAGTACTTC. Protein: CSVSGTGWETQYF.

This rearrangement joins TRBV5-6 to TRBJ2-3, with a weak D call TRBD2 (6 bases). The CDR3 length is 16 residues. V lost 5 bases and J lost 2, with 18 bases in between. Germline V CDR1 and CDR2: SGHDT, YYEEEE. The CDR3 protein is CASRAPGLIATDTQYF. CDR3 DNA: TGTGCCAGCAGGGCCCCGGGACTCATAGCCACAGATACGCAGTATTTT.

This clonotype was recorded a few times. The gene calls are TRBV5-1 and TRBJ2-1; D uncertain. This CDR3 comprises 15 residues. Trimming took 0 bases from V and 5 from J, leaving 12 bases between them. Germline loops: CDR1 SGHRS, CDR2 YFSETQ. The CDR3 DNA is TGCGCCAGCAGCTTGGTCAGCACGAGGAACAATGAGCAGTTCTTC. Its translation: CASSLVSTRNNEQFF.

This clonotype has only a few counts. J is TRBJ2-7 and V is TRBV19; TRBD1 aligns across 9 bases. The CDR3 runs to 15 residues. CDR1 is LNHDA, CDR2 SQIVND, per germline (reference sequence). Germline trimming cut 6 bases from V and 5 bases from J; bases unmatched to any gene: 11. The CDR3 sequence is CASRETGGARNEQYF. The CDR3 coding sequence is TGTGCCAGTAGAGAAACAGGGGGCGCAAGGAACGAGCAGTACTTC.

This clonotype was seen a few times. The J gene is TRBJ2-7, the V gene TRBV11-1, with 8 bases lining up with TRBD2. CDR3 length: 19 amino acids. V lost 4 bases, J lost 4 bases, and 21 bases stayed unmatched. Per the germline V gene, CDR1 is SGHAT and CDR2 is FQDESV (reference sequence). In nucleotides, the CDR3 is TGTGCCAGCAGCTCCACCCTTCGCGGGTGGACTAGCCCAGATTACGAGCAGTACTTC. Amino acid sequence: CASSSTLRGWTSPDYEQYF.

This clonotype has only a few counts. The rearrangement links TRBV27 to TRBJ1-3, with D perhaps TRBD1 (5 bases). Trimming cost V 8 bases and J 5 bases, with 19 bases left between them. The germline CDR1 and CDR2 sequences are MNHEY and SMNVEV (reference sequence). The CDR3 sequence is 15 residues long. CDR3 nucleotides: TGTGCCAGCCCGGCCGGGCCAGGGAAGAGAAACACCATATATTTT. Its protein product is CASPAGPGKRNTIYF.